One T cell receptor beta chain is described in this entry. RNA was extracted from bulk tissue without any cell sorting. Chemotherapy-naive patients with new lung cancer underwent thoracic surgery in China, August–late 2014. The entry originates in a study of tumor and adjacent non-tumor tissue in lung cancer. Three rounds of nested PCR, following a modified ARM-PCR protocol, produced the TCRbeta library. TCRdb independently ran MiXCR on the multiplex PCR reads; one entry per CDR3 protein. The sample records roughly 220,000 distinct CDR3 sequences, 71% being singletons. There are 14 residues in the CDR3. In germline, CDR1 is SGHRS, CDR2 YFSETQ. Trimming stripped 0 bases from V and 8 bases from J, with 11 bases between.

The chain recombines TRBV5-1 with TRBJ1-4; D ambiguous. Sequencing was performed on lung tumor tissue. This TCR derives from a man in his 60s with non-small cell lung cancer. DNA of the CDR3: TGCGCCAGCAGCTTGGCGGCCCGGGGAGAAAAACTGTTTTTT. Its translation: CASSLAARGEKLFF.